This T cell receptor (beta chain) was captured by sequencing in a study of cytomegalovirus exposure and HLA in healthy donors. With 60 Vbeta and 13 Jbeta primers, the PCR was carried out. The assay was immunoSEQ multiplex PCR, and TCRdb's table has in-frame clones only and misses some. This repertoire includes 55,000 to 75,000 clones. Worth noting for this clone: No antigen is known for it.

The CDR3 contains 15 residues. In germline, CDR1 is LGHNA, CDR2 YNFKEQ. Trimming removed 0 bases at V and 3 bases at J, with 11 bases between. Study-wide points: Reportedly, HLA-A and HLA-B alleles of most subjects were accurately predicted from TCR beta. TCR beta V- and J-gene trimming, according to a later analysis, was linked to a missense DCLRE1C variant. Previous analysis showed most TCR beta V segments were productive about 87% or about 30% of the time. Indistinguishable V segments such as TRBV6-2 and TRBV6-3 were excluded.

The chain is built from TRBV4-2 and TRBJ1-2; D possibly corresponds to TRBD1 (5 bases). The clonotype was recovered from a woman aged 25 to 39 in good health and CMV-seronegative. The sequencing sample was made of PBMCs. Here the CDR3 DNA reads TGTGCCAGCAGCCAAGAGGGGGGTCCCTACTATGGCTACACCTTC. Its translation is CASSQEGGPYYGYTF.